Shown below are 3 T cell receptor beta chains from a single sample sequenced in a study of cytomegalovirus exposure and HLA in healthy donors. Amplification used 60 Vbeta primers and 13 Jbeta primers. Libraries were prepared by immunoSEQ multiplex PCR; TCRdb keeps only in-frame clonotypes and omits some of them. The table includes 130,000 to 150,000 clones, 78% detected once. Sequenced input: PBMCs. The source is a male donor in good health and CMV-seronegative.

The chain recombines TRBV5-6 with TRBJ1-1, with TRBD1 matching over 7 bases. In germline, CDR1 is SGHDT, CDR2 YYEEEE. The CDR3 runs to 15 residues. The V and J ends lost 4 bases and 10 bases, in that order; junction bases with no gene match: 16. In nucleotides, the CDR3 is TGTGCCAGCAGCACGTGGCCGGGACAGATGAGGGGAGCTTTCTTT. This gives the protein CASSTWPGQMRGAFF.

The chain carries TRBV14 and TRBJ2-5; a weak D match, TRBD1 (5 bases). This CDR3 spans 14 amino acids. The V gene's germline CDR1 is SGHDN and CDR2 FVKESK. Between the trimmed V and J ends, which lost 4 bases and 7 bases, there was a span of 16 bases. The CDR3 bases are TGTGCCAGCAGCCGTAGACAGATAGAAGGGACCCAGTACTTC. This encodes CASSRRQIEGTQYF. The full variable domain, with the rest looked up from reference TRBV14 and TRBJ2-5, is EAGVTQFPSHSVIEKGQTVTLRCDPISGHDNLYWYRRVMGKEIKFLLHFVKESKQDESGMPNNRFLAERTGGTYSTLKVQPAELEDSGVYFCASSRRQIEGTQYFGPGTRLLVL.

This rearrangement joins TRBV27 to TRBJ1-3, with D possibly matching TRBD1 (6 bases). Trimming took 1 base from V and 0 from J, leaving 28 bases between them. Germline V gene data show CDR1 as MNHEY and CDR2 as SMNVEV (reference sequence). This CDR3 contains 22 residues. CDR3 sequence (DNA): TGTGCCAGCAGTTTATTCCCCCCCGACGAACAGGGCAGAGGAGACTCTGGAAACACCATATATTTT. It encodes CASSLFPPDEQGRGDSGNTIYF.